These T cell receptor beta chains were read from a single sample in a study of T-cell reconstitution after alpha-beta-depleted transplantation in children. TCRdb re-called the PCR reads with MiXCR, one entry per CDR3 protein. This sample carries around 450,000 distinct CDR3 sequences, approximately 41% of them seen once, and the ten largest clones take around 29%. The sample consisted of PBMCs, taken before TCRalphabeta/CD19-depleted stem cell transplant. The receptors were gathered from a girl under 10 years old with aplastic anemia, due to receive a stem cell transplant. The CDR3 runs from the conserved cysteine through the conserved F or W. A D gene is named only where the DNA matches it firmly. The size field is filled for only some rows; it gives once, few, many or a size class.

V	D	size	J	CDR3	DNA
TRBV13	TRBD1	.	TRBJ2-7	CASSSKGTGSIEQYF	TGTGCCAGCAGCTCAAAGGGGACAGGGAGTATCGAGCAGTACTTC
TRBV3-1	.	.	TRBJ1-5	CASSQRVNQPQHF	TGTGCCAGCAGCCAAAGGGTCAATCAGCCCCAGCATTTT
TRBV7-2	TRBD2	few	TRBJ2-7	CASVVAGGPSAYEQYF	TGTGCCAGCGTCGTAGCGGGAGGGCCGAGCGCCTACGAGCAGTACTTC
TRBV3-1	TRBD1	.	TRBJ2-7	CASSHPGQYEQYF	TGTGCCAGCAGCCATCCGGGACAGTACGAGCAGTACTTC
TRBV20-1	.	many	TRBJ1-2	CSGGQYGYTF	TGCAGTGGGGGCCAGTATGGCTACACCTTC
TRBV6-1	.	.	TRBJ2-7	CASSEVPDGREEQYF	TGTGCCAGCAGTGAAGTCCCGGACGGTCGCGAAGAGCAGTACTTC
TRBV5-4	.	.	TRBJ2-1	CASSSGTEQFF	TGTGCCAGCAGCTCGGGGACAGAGCAGTTCTTC
TRBV6-1	TRBD1	.	TRBJ1-1	CASRGDRLNTEAFF	TGTGCCAGCAGGGGGGACAGATTGAACACTGAAGCTTTCTTT
TRBV20-1	TRBD2	.	TRBJ2-7	CSAYGRGSSYEQYF	TGCAGTGCCTACGGGAGGGGGAGCTCCTACGAGCAGTACTTC
TRBV29-1	TRBD2	many	TRBJ2-2	CSVGRTSGSGTGELFF	TGCAGCGTTGGCCGGACTAGCGGGAGTGGCACCGGGGAGCTGTTTTTT
TRBV5-1	.	.	TRBJ1-1	CASSATENTEAFF	TGCGCCAGCAGCGCGACAGAGAACACTGAAGCTTTCTTT
TRBV30	.	.	TRBJ1-1	CAWSFGDTEAFF	TGTGCCTGGAGTTTTGGGGATACTGAAGCTTTCTTT
TRBV28	.	.	TRBJ2-5	CASSFGSGQGGVKTQYF	TGTGCCAGCAGTTTTGGTTCCGGGCAGGGAGGTGTAAAGACCCAGTACTTC
TRBV5-1	TRBD1	many	TRBJ2-2	CASSRLGQGHTGELFF	TGCGCCAGCAGCCGGCTCGGACAGGGACACACCGGGGAGCTGTTTTTT
TRBV11-1	.	few	TRBJ2-3	CASSLAGGEVKGTDTQYF	TGTGCCAGCAGCTTAGCTGGAGGGGAGGTCAAAGGCACAGATACGCAGTATTTT
TRBV6-5	.	.	TRBJ2-7	CASGEEQYF	TGTGCCAGCGGGGAAGAGCAGTACTTC
TRBV9	.	few	TRBJ1-1	CASSYPLSGGEAEAFF	TGTGCCAGCAGCTATCCCCTCAGTGGGGGAGAGGCTGAAGCTTTCTTT